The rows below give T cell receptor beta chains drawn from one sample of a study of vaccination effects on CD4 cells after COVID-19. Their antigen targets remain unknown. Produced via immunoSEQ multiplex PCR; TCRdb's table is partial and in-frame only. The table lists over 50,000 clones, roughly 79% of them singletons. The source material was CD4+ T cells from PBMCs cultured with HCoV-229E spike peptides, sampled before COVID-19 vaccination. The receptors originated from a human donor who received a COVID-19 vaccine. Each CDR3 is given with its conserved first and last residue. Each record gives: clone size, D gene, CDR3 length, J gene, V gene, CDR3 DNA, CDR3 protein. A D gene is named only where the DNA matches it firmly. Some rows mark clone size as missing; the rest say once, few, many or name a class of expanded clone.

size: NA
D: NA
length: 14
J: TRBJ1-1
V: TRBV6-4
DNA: TGTGCCAGCAGTGACAAGGGGCTGAACACTGAAGCTTTCTTT
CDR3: CASSDKGLNTEAFF

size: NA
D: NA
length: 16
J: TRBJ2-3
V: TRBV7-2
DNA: TGTGCCAGCAGCCTCGGCGGGCAGGCCGGCACAGATACGCAGTATTTT
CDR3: CASSLGGQAGTDTQYF

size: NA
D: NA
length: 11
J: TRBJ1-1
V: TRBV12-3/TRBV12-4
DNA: TGTGCCAGCAGCGGGAACACTGAAGCTTTCTTT
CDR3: CASSGNTEAFF

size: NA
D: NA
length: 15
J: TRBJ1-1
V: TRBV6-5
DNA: TGTGCCAGCAGTTACCGATCCGGTTGGAACACTGAAGCTTTCTTT
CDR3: CASSYRSGWNTEAFF

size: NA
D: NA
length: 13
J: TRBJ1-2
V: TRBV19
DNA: TGTGCCAGTAGTAGTGGGGGAAACTATGGCTACACCTTC
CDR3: CASSSGGNYGYTF

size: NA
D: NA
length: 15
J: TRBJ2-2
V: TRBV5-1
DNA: TGCGCCAGCAGTCGGACCGGGATGAACACCGGGGAGCTGTTTTTT
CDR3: CASSRTGMNTGELFF

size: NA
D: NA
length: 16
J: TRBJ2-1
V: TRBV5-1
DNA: TGCGCCAGCAGCCTGGGACCTCCTACTACCTACAATGAGCAGTTCTTC
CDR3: CASSLGPPTTYNEQFF

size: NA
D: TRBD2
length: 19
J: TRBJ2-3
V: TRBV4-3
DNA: TGCGCCAGCAGCCAAGATCGGCTAGCGGGGGGGGCTAGCACAGATACGCAGTATTTT
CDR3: CASSQDRLAGGASTDTQYF

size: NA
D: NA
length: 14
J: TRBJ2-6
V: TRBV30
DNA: TGTGCCTGGAACGGTTACTCTGGGGCCAACGTCCTGACTTTC
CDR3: CAWNGYSGANVLTF

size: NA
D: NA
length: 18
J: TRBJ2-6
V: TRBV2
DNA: TGTGCCAGCAGTGAAGGGGCGGAACCAATTAATGGGGCCAACGTCCTGACTTTC
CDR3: CASSEGAEPINGANVLTF

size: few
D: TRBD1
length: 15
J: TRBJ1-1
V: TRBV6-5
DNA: TGTGCCAGCAGGATAGGGACAGGGGGTGACACTGAAGCTTTCTTT
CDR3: CASRIGTGGDTEAFF

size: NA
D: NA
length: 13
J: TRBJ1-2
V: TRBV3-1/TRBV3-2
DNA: TGTGCCAGCAGCCAAGGGGGGGTCTATGGCTACACCTTC
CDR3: CASSQGGVYGYTF

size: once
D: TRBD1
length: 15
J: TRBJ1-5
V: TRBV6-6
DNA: TGTGCCAGCAGGGGGGGACAGGGAAGCGATCAGCCCCAGCATTTT
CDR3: CASRGGQGSDQPQHF

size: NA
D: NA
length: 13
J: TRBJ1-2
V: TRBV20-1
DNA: TGCAGTGCTAGTCCGCAGGGGACCTATGGCTACACCTTC
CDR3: CSASPQGTYGYTF

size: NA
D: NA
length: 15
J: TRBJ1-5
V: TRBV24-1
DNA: TGTGCCACCAGTGCATCTCGGATGGGCAATCAGCCCCAGCATTTT
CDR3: CATSASRMGNQPQHF

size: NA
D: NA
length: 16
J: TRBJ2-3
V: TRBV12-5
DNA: TGTGCTAGTGGTTTCCCGACTACTAGAAGCACAGATACGCAGTATTTT
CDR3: CASGFPTTRSTDTQYF

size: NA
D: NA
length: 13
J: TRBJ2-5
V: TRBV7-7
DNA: TGTGCCAGCAGCCGACGCGTGAAAGAGACCCAGTACTTC
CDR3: CASSRRVKETQYF

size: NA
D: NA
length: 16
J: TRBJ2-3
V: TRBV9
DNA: TGTGCCAGCAGCGTAGGGCCCAATATAGCGGCAGATACGCAGTATTTT
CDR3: CASSVGPNIAADTQYF

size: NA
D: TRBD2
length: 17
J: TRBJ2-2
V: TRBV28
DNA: TGTGCCAGCAGTTCCTTGGCGGGGGGCCAGAGGACCGGGGAGCTGTTTTTT
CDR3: CASSSLAGGQRTGELFF

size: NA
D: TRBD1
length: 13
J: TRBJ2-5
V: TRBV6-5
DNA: TGTGCCACCAAACAGGGGGCAAAAGAGACCCAGTACTTC
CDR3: CATKQGAKETQYF

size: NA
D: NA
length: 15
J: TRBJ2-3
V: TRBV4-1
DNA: TGCGCCAGCAGCCACCCAACCGGGACCCTAGATACGCAGTATTTT
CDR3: CASSHPTGTLDTQYF

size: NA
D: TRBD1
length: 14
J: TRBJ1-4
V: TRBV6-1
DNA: TGTGCCAGCAGCCCCGGGACAGGAGTTGAAAAACTGTTTTTT
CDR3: CASSPGTGVEKLFF

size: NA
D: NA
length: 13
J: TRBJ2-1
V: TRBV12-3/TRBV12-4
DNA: TGTGCCAGCAGTGCCCCGTCCTACAATGAGCAGTTCTTC
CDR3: CASSAPSYNEQFF

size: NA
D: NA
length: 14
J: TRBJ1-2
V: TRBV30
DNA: TGTGCCTGGAGTGTTGGTACAGCCAACTATGGCTACACCTTC
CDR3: CAWSVGTANYGYTF

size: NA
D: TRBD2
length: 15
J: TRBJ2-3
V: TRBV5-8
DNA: TGTGCCAGCCCGGGGGGAGTTTTTAGCACAGATACGCAGTATTTT
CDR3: CASPGGVFSTDTQYF

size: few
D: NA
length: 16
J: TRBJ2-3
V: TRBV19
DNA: TGTGCCAGTAGTATAGGAAACGGGGTTCGCACAGATACGCAGTATTTT
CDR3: CASSIGNGVRTDTQYF

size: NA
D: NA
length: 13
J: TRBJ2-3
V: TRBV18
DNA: TGTGCCAGCTCACTTCCCGGCACAGATACGCAGTATTTT
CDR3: CASSLPGTDTQYF